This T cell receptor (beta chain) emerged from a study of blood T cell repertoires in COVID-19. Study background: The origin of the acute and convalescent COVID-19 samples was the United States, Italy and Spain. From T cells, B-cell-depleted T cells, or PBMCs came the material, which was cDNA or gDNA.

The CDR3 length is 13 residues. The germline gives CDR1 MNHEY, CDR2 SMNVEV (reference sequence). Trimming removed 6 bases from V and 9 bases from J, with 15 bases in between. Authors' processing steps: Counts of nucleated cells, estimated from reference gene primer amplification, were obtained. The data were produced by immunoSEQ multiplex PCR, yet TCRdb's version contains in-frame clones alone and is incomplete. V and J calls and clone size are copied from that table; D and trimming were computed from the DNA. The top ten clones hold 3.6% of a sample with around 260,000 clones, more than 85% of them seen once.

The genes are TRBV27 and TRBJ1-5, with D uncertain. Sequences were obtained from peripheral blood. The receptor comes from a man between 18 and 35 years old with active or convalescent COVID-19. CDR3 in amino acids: CASRTTVTGPQHF. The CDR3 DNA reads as TGTGCCAGCAGGACGACTGTCACGGGGCCCCAGCATTTT.